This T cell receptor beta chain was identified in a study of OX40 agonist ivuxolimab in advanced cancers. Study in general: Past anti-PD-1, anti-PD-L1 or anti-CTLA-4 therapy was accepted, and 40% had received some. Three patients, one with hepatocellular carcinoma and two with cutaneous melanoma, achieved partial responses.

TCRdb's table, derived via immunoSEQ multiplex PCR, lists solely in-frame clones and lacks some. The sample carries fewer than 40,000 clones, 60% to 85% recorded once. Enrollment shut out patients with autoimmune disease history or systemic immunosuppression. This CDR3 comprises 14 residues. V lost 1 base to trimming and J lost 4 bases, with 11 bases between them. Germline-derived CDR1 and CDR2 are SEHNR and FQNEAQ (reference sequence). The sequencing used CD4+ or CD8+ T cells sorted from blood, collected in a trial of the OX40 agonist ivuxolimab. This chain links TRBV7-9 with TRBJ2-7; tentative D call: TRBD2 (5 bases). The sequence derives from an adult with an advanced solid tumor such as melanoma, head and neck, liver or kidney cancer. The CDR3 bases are TGTGCCAGCAGCTTAGGTGTCCAGCGGTACGAGCAGTACTTC. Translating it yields CASSLGVQRYEQYF.